This entry describes one T cell receptor (beta chain). The time point is: pre-treatment sample, taken before nivolumab and TIL therapy. Most excised metastases sampled were pleural nodules or supraclavicular lymph nodes. Tumor harvest preceded PD-1/PD-L1 blockade, followed by nivolumab treatment. Looked up from germline, CDR1 is MNHNS and CDR2 is SASEGT. J was trimmed by 0 bases and V by 4 bases; bases with no gene match: 7. The CDR3 consists of 16 residues. This was the immunoSEQ v3 assay. Sequencing depth was approximately 2 million read pairs for survey level, roughly 4.5-6 million for deep. TCRdb keeps only in-frame clones here, not all; method: immunoSEQ multiplex PCR. The repertoire has roughly 50,000 clones, over 65% of them found once; the top ten carry approximately 5.6%. The sample belongs to a study of TIL therapy for anti-PD-1-resistant metastatic lung cancer.

The chain employs TRBV6-1 and TRBJ2-3; TRBD1 agrees at 7 bases. This sequence originates from a person between 25 and 79 years old with non-small cell lung cancer. Sequenced material: tumor tissue, taken at baseline. DNA of the CDR3: TGTGCCAGCAGTGGACAGGGCCGTTCTAGCACAGATACGCAGTATTTT. This codes for CASSGQGRSSTDTQYF.